This T cell receptor (beta chain) was identified during a study of cytotoxic CD8 clonotypes in ibrutinib-treated CLL. Study-wide results and limits: Public clonotypes proved infrequent, and on treatment they shrank or remained steady.

The method was immunoSEQ multiplex PCR; TCRdb's version includes in-frame clones alone and lacks a portion of them. The sample consists of roughly 42,000 clones, about 70% of them appearing once. Cryopreserved PBMCs yielded around 2.1 micrograms of genomic DNA for TCR beta libraries. As to this clone: Its antigen is currently unknown.

The CDR3 totals 15 residues. Germline loops: CDR1 SGHNT, CDR2 YYREEE (reference sequence). Trimming took off 6 bases at V and 6 bases at J, with 19 bases between the two ends. The receptor comes from a human donor with chronic lymphocytic leukemia. This chain uses TRBV5-4 with TRBJ1-5; weak D call: TRBD1 (5 bases). The sample was PBMCs, taken at disease progression, from a patient treated with ibrutinib. CDR3 nucleotides: TGTGCCAGCACCCGGGATGGGGGAAGGGCTCAGCCCCAGCATTTT. This encodes CASTRDGGRAQPQHF.